Given below is one T cell receptor beta chain in context. The antigen is unknown. Mismatch with germline at one junction end may stem from a read error. This entry is derived from a study of graft-versus-host responses after intestinal transplantation. The CDR3 sequence is 15 residues long. Germline assignment: CDR1 LNHDA and CDR2 SQIVND (reference sequence). The protocol was immunoSEQ multiplex PCR, while the TCRdb copy is restricted to in-frame clones and leaves out a portion. This repertoire shows about 92,000 clones, over 80% found once; its top ten account for approximately 17%. The source of this sequence is a human donor who received an intestinal transplant. The input for sequencing was unstimulated CD8+ T cells sorted from spleen or lymph node cells, taken before intestinal transplant. V and J are TRBV19 and TRBJ1-2, with 8 nucleotides matching TRBD1. CDR3 region: CASSVDGQGANGYTF. The CDR3 coding sequence is TGTGCCAGTAGTGTAGACGGACAGGGAGCAAATGGCTACACCTTC.